One and the same sample provided the 15 T cell receptor beta chains below, sequenced in a study of blood T cell repertoires in COVID-19. Clones were read by immunoSEQ multiplex PCR, and TCRdb kept only the in-frame ones, dropping some. The sample holds more than 200,000 clones, 70% to 90% seen once. Sequencing was done on a sample of peripheral blood. The source is a woman in her sixties or seventies with COVID-19, enrolled during active disease.

The rearrangement joins TRBV10-3 to TRBJ2-2; TRBD1 matches 8 bases. Germline loops: CDR1 ENHRY, CDR2 SYGVKD. The trim removed 3 bases at V and 7 bases at J, leaving 4 bases unmatched. CDR3 size: 14 residues. CDR3 residues: CAISDRGQNGELFF. The CDR3 DNA reads TGTGCCATCAGTGACAGGGGGCAGAACGGGGAGCTGTTTTTT.

The chain carries TRBV6-5 and TRBJ2-1; D might be TRBD1 (6 bases). This CDR3 is built from 14 residues. The V gene lost 7 bases and the J gene lost 5 bases, with 15 bases spanning the gap. CDR1 is MNHEY, CDR2 SVGAGI, per germline. The CDR3 DNA reads TGTGCCAGCAAAGGCAGGGGTATCGACAATGAGCAGTTCTTC. It codes for CASKGRGIDNEQFF.

The count of this clone is one. The V gene is TRBV5-4, the J gene TRBJ2-7; TRBD2 matches 9 bases. From germline, CDR1 is SGHNT and CDR2 YYREEE (reference sequence). The CDR3 consists of 14 residues. J lost 2 bases, V lost 4 bases, and 4 bases had no gene match. CDR3 protein: CASSRGRDTYEQYF. Written as DNA, the CDR3 is TGTGCCAGCAGCCGCGGGAGGGACACCTACGAGCAGTACTTC.

This clone has a handful of counts. The V and J genes are TRBV7-8 and TRBJ1-3, with D possibly being TRBD1 (5 bases). The CDR3 is made up of 14 amino acids. Trimming removed 4 bases at V and 3 bases at J, with 10 bases between. Per germline, CDR1 SGHVS and CDR2 FQNEAQ. In DNA form, the CDR3 reads TGTGCCAGCAGCTCCCGGGGGGTTGGAAACACCATATATTTT. Translation: CASSSRGVGNTIYF.

The chain carries TRBV11-3 and TRBJ2-7; 7 nucleotides agree with TRBD2. Looked up from germline, CDR1 is SGHNT and CDR2 is YENEEA. The junction had 7 bases not matched to a gene; V was cut back by 5 bases and J by 0 bases. The CDR3 runs to 15 residues. Here the CDR3 reads CASSLGAGDSYEQYF. CDR3 coding DNA: TGTGCCAGCAGCCTAGGGGCGGGGGACTCCTACGAGCAGTACTTC.

The chain links TRBV25-1 to TRBJ2-1; TRBD2 agrees at 14 bases. Germline-derived CDR1 and CDR2 are MGHDK and SYGVNS. Trimming at V came to 6 bases and at J to 9 bases, leaving 7 bases not matched to a gene. This CDR3 is 15 amino acids long. CDR3 DNA sequence: TGTGCCAGCAGGGCTTCGGGACTAGCGGGAGTTGAGCAGTTCTTC. It is translated as CASRASGLAGVEQFF.

V and J are TRBV19 and TRBJ1-6; D gene unclear. Between the trimmed V and J ends, which lost 1 base and 7 bases, there was a span of 8 bases. Germline CDR1 and CDR2: LNHDA and SQIVND (reference sequence). This CDR3 has 14 amino acids. As DNA, the CDR3 is TGTGCCAGTAGTATAGCAAGAGGGAATTCACCCCTCCACTTT. Translation: CASSIARGNSPLHF.

V and J are TRBV28 and TRBJ1-2; the D gene is possibly TRBD1 (5 bases). Trimming shortened V by 6 bases and J by 5 bases, and 16 bases separated the two germline ends. There are 14 residues in the CDR3. The germline V gene encodes CDR1 MDHEN and CDR2 SYDVKM. DNA for the CDR3: TGTGCCAGCAGACCCGGGGCGGCGGGATATGGCTACACCTTC. It specifies CASRPGAAGYGYTF.

The chain has TRBV6-6 and TRBJ1-1; a weak D match, TRBD1 (6 bases). V was pared by 5 bases and J by 0 bases, with 19 bases between. CDR3 size: 17 residues. From germline, CDR1 is MNHNY and CDR2 SVGAGI (reference sequence). The CDR3 spells CASSRLYSGTLNTEAFF. In DNA form, the CDR3 reads TGTGCCAGCAGTCGCCTATACTCCGGGACACTGAACACTGAAGCTTTCTTT.

A note on this clone: The sample has other DNA sequences that encode this CDR3 too. The CDR3 spells CAWSGGPLNTGELFF. The CDR3, as DNA: TGTGCCTGGAGCGGGGGACCTTTGAACACCGGGGAGCTGTTTTTT. This chain connects TRBV30 to TRBJ2-2; possible D gene TRBD2, 6 bases. Germline-derived CDR1 and CDR2 are GTSNPN and SVGIG (reference sequence). Trimming cost V 3 bases and J 1 base, with 12 bases left between them. This CDR3 spans 15 amino acids.

The rearrangement links TRBV18 to TRBJ1-1, with a possible D match to TRBD1 (6 bases). The CDR3 sequence is 14 residues long. The germline V gene has CDR1 KGHSH and CDR2 LQKENI. Trimming took 6 bases from V and 5 from J, leaving 16 bases between them. Here the CDR3 DNA reads TGTGCCAGCTCGTCACAGGGTCTTGGTACTGAAGCTTTCTTT. Translated, it gives CASSSQGLGTEAFF.

The V gene is TRBV12-5, the J gene TRBJ2-3; TRBD2 aligns across 9 bases. Germline CDR1 LGHNT, CDR2 FRNRAP. This CDR3 region has 15 residues. J gave up 6 bases and V 1 base, and 5 bases lay outside the gene matches. CDR3 nucleotide sequence: TGTGCTAGTGGTTTGGGTAGCGGGAGCGGGGATACGCAGTATTTT. Translation gives CASGLGSGSGDTQYF.

The rearrangement joins TRBV7-9 to TRBJ1-4; D remains unclear. The CDR3 is 15 residues long. V dropped 5 bases and J dropped 2 bases, with 12 bases sitting between them. CDR1 SEHNR and CDR2 FQNEAQ come from the germline V gene (reference sequence). The CDR3, as DNA: TGTGCCAGCAGCGCTTGGGGAGGGACTAATGAAAAACTGTTTTTT. Residues: CASSAWGGTNEKLFF.

The rearrangement uses TRBV13 and TRBJ2-1, with D possibly matching TRBD2 (5 bases). V lost 3 bases, J lost 0 bases, and 18 bases lay in between. Germline CDR1 and CDR2: PRHDT and FYEKMQ (reference sequence). The CDR3 is 18 residues long. This CDR3 is CASSLTLPGIRSYNEQFF. The CDR3 nucleotides are TGTGCCAGCAGCTTGACACTACCCGGGATCCGCTCCTACAATGAGCAGTTCTTC. Full variable domain (outside the CDR3, taken from reference TRBV13 and TRBJ2-1): AAGVIQSPRHLIKEKRETATLKCYPIPRHDTVYWYQQGPGQDPQFLISFYEKMQSDKGSIPDRFSAQQFSDYHSELNMSSLELGDSALYFCASSLTLPGIRSYNEQFFGPGTRLTVL.

The chain is built from TRBV24-1 and TRBJ2-1; 9 positions match TRBD2. The CDR3 runs to 15 residues. The germline V gene has CDR1 KGHDR and CDR2 SFDVKD. The trim removed 5 bases at V and 8 bases at J, leaving 9 bases unmatched. The CDR3 spells CATSGPSGIRDEQFF. The CDR3 coding sequence is TGTGCCACCAGTGGTCCTAGCGGGATCCGGGATGAGCAGTTCTTC.